These 32 T cell receptor beta chains were all obtained from the same sample, sequenced in a study of blood T cell repertoires in COVID-19. The protocol was immunoSEQ multiplex PCR, while the TCRdb copy is restricted to in-frame clones and leaves out a portion. The repertoire consists of 150,000 to 200,000 clones, with 84% occurring once and the leading ten covering roughly 15%. Sequenced material: PBMCs or T cells enriched from blood (not recorded which). These receptors originate from a man over 45 who had recovered from COVID-19.

The genes are TRBV14 and TRBJ1-2, with D possibly being TRBD1 (6 bases). V lost 2 bases and J 6 bases, leaving 13 bases between the germline ends. This CDR3 spans 14 amino acids. Germline CDR1 reads SGHDN; CDR2 reads FVKESK. This chain's CDR3 is CASSQSGRGDGYTF. The CDR3 DNA follows: TGTGCCAGCAGCCAATCCGGCAGGGGCGATGGCTACACCTTC. Looking up the rest from reference TRBV14 and TRBJ1-2 gives the full variable domain: EAGVTQFPSHSVIEKGQTVTLRCDPISGHDNLYWYRRVMGKEIKFLLHFVKESKQDESGMPNNRFLAERTGGTYSTLKVQPAELEDSGVYFCASSQSGRGDGYTFGSGTRLTVV.

The CDR3 sequence is CASSLAQGGPPEAFF. The CDR3 DNA sequence: TGCGCCAGCAGCTTGGCCCAGGGGGGCCCCCCTGAAGCTTTCTTT. The J gene is TRBJ1-1, the V gene TRBV5-1, with TRBD1 identical over 7 bases. V dropped 0 bases and J dropped 6; count of bases not matched to a gene: 8. CDR1 is SGHRS, CDR2 YFSETQ, per germline. The CDR3 consists of 15 residues.

The chain uses TRBV6-1 and TRBJ2-2, with D possibly matching TRBD2 (6 bases). CDR3 length: 16 amino acids. CDR1 and CDR2 (germline): MNHNS, SASEGT. Deletions cut 3 bases from V and 5 bases from J, with 16 bases between. CDR3 bases: TGTGCCAGCAGTGAGGTGTTTGGAGGGAGTACCGGGGAGCTGTTTTTT. Amino acid sequence: CASSEVFGGSTGELFF.

J is TRBJ2-7 and V is TRBV4-1, with D perhaps TRBD1 (5 bases). This CDR3 spans 13 amino acids. V lost 1 base, J lost 2 bases, and 6 bases lay in between. Germline V lookup: CDR1 MGHRA, CDR2 YSYEKL. DNA of the CDR3: TGCGCCAGCAGCCAAGGACAGACCTACGAGCAGTACTTC. Its protein product is CASSQGQTYEQYF.

V usage is TRBV11-3 and J usage is TRBJ2-1, with 7 positions matching TRBD2. Germline V gene sequence: CDR1 SGHNT, CDR2 YENEEA. The CDR3 extends over 17 amino acids. Trimming removed 1 base from V and 7 bases from J; junction bases left unmatched: 13. The CDR3 here is CASSLGSGERGLNEQFF. The CDR3 coding sequence is TGTGCCAGCAGCTTAGGCTCCGGGGAGCGGGGCTTAAATGAGCAGTTCTTC. Using reference TRBV11-3 and TRBJ2-1 for the parts outside the CDR3, the full variable domain is EAGVVQSPRYKIIEKKQPVAFWCNPISGHNTLYWYLQNLGQGPELLIRYENEEAVDDSQLPKDRFSAERLKGVDSTLKIQPAELGDSAVYLCASSLGSGERGLNEQFFGPGTRLTVL.

Ten or more counts support this clone. This chain links TRBV3-1 (or the pseudogene TRBV3-2) with TRBJ2-2; D perhaps matches TRBD1 (5 bases). CDR1 and CDR2 from the germline V gene are LGHDT and YNNKEL (reference sequence). Between the trimmed V and J ends, which lost 5 bases and 5 bases, there was a span of 12 bases. The CDR3 contains 14 residues. CDR3 coding DNA: TGTGCCAGCAGCTGGGGCGTGGTTACCGGGGAGCTGTTTTTT. This translates into CASSWGVVTGELFF.

The chain has TRBV11-2 and TRBJ2-4; no clear D gene. The CDR3 extends over 15 amino acids. V was clipped by 3 bases and J by 0 bases, with 9 bases between them. CDR1 SGHAT and CDR2 FQNNGV come from the germline V gene. The CDR3 region is CASSLTNLAKNIQYF. CDR3 nucleotides: TGTGCCAGCAGCTTGACAAATCTAGCCAAAAACATTCAGTACTTC.

This chain uses TRBV18 with TRBJ2-5, with 9 positions matching TRBD1. The CDR3 is 15 residues long. Germline-derived CDR1 and CDR2 are KGHSH and LQKENI. Germline trimming cut 2 bases from V and 1 base from J; bases unmatched to any gene: 2. The CDR3 region has the DNA TGTGCCAGCTCACCAAAGACAGGGGGCCAAGAGACCCAGTACTTC. This gives the protein CASSPKTGGQETQYF.

The rearrangement joins TRBV19 to TRBJ2-5; 10 nucleotides align to TRBD1. With V trimmed by 0 bases and J by 3 bases, 1 base remained unmatched. The CDR3 has 15 amino acids. Looked up from germline, CDR1 is LNHDA and CDR2 is SQIVND (reference sequence). The CDR3 sequence is CASSIEGTGEETQYF. CDR3 bases: TGTGCCAGTAGTATAGAGGGGACAGGGGAAGAGACCCAGTACTTC.

The rearrangement links TRBV4-1 to TRBJ2-3, with D possibly being TRBD2 (6 bases). CDR1 and CDR2 from the germline V gene are MGHRA and YSYEKL. The CDR3 has 14 residues. With 7 bases removed from V and 6 bases from J, the gap between germline ends came to 17 bases. This CDR3 is CASTSGGTRDTQYF. The DNA of the CDR3 is TGCGCCAGCACTTCCGGCGGGACGAGGGATACGCAGTATTTT.

This clone was seen once. J is TRBJ1-1 and V is TRBV18, with 9 nucleotides matching TRBD1. Trimming cost V 2 bases and J 6 bases; bases outside gene matches: 4. The CDR3 has 14 amino acids. The germline V gene has CDR1 KGHSH and CDR2 LQKENI. CDR3 loop: CASSPGQGFPEAFF. CDR3 DNA: TGTGCCAGCTCACCAGGACAGGGGTTTCCTGAAGCTTTCTTT.

The chain combines TRBV9 with TRBJ2-7; D is unclear. Trimming took 0 bases from V and 7 from J, leaving 11 bases between them. The CDR3 runs 13 residues. The V gene's germline CDR1 is SGDLS and CDR2 YYNGEE. CDR3 sequence reads: CASSVDLVSEQYF. Here the CDR3 DNA reads TGTGCCAGCAGCGTAGATCTAGTCTCAGAGCAGTACTTC.

V usage is TRBV9 and J usage is TRBJ1-4; no clear D gene. Per germline, CDR1 SGDLS and CDR2 YYNGEE. The CDR3 covers 15 residues. V gave up 0 bases and J gave up 2 bases, with 8 bases separating them. CDR3 coding DNA: TGTGCCAGCAGCGTAGGAGGGCTTACTAATGAAAAACTGTTTTTT. As protein: CASSVGGLTNEKLFF.

The chain combines TRBV6-5 with TRBJ1-2; TRBD1 matches at 7 bases. CDR1 MNHEY and CDR2 SVGAGI come from the germline V gene. The V and J ends lost 6 bases and 8 bases, in that order; junction bases with no gene match: 9. The CDR3 length is 13 residues. The CDR3 is CASRRQGRPGYTF. CDR3 DNA sequence: TGTGCCAGCAGACGACAGGGACGTCCCGGCTACACCTTC.

The J gene is TRBJ1-4, the V gene TRBV19; 7 nucleotides line up with TRBD1. The J segment lost 8 bases and the V segment lost 4 bases, leaving 4 bases of the junction unmatched. Germline V gives CDR1 LNHDA, CDR2 SQIVND (reference sequence). The CDR3 is 13 amino acids. CDR3 in amino acids: CASSKGAREKLFF. The CDR3 bases are TGTGCCAGTAGTAAGGGGGCTAGGGAAAAACTGTTTTTT.

CDR3 amino acids: CASSQDGAEDQPQHF. Written as DNA, the CDR3 is TGCGCCAGCAGCCAAGATGGGGCAGAAGATCAGCCCCAGCATTTT. The chain couples TRBV4-1 to TRBJ1-5; D may be TRBD1 (5 bases). V gave up 0 bases and J gave up 5 bases, with 11 bases separating them. The germline V gene encodes CDR1 MGHRA and CDR2 YSYEKL. The CDR3 has 15 residues.

The rearrangement links TRBV11-3 to TRBJ2-1; TRBD2 aligns across 11 bases. V was clipped by 5 bases and J by 4 bases; unmatched bases: 4. The CDR3 totals 15 residues. CDR1 SGHNT and CDR2 YENEEA come from the germline V gene. CDR3 amino acids: CASSLLAGEYNEQFF. CDR3 sequence (DNA): TGTGCCAGCAGCCTACTAGCGGGGGAATACAATGAGCAGTTCTTC.

The CDR3 spells CASSLTGTSGYEQYF. In nucleotides, the CDR3 is TGTGCCAGCAGCTTAACTGGGACTAGCGGTTACGAGCAGTACTTC. The chain links TRBV7-9 to TRBJ2-7, with TRBD2 matching 11 bases. Germline CDR1 SEHNR, CDR2 FQNEAQ (reference sequence). V shed 2 bases, J shed 4 bases, and the junction held 4 bases outside the gene matches. The length of the CDR3 is 15 residues.

This chain links TRBV5-8 with TRBJ1-5; D unresolved. The germline gives CDR1 SGHTS, CDR2 YDEGEE. This CDR3 has 13 residues. Trimming stripped 0 bases from V and 4 bases from J, with 5 bases between. CDR3 nucleotides: TGTGCCAGCAGCTTGGTCTTGAATCAGCCCCAGCATTTT. Its translation: CASSLVLNQPQHF. Supplemented by reference TRBV5-8 and TRBJ1-5, the full variable domain reads EAGVTQSPTHLIKTRGQQATLRCSPISGHTSVYWYQQALGLGLQFLLWYDEGEERNRGNFPPRFSGRQFPNYSSELNVNALELEDSALYLCASSLVLNQPQHFGDGTRLSIL.

The chain is built from TRBV30 and TRBJ2-5, with 8 bases matching TRBD1. J gave up 5 bases and V 4 bases, and 12 bases lay outside the gene matches. The germline V gene encodes CDR1 GTSNPN and CDR2 SVGIG (reference sequence). The CDR3 covers 15 residues. The CDR3 DNA sequence: TGTGCCTGGACCAAGAAAGGAACAGGGGGTGAGACCCAGTACTTC. This encodes CAWTKKGTGGETQYF.

The V gene is TRBV6-5, the J gene TRBJ2-3; tentatively, D is TRBD2 (6 bases). The CDR3 has 14 amino acids. With 7 bases removed from V and 2 bases from J, the gap between germline ends came to 13 bases. From germline, CDR1 is MNHEY and CDR2 SVGAGI. The chain's CDR3 is CASNERAVTDTQYF. CDR3 nucleotides: TGTGCCAGCAACGAGCGGGCAGTCACAGATACGCAGTATTTT.

The chain combines TRBV6-1 with TRBJ1-1; D is unresolved. CDR1 and CDR2 (germline): MNHNS, SASEGT. The CDR3 length is 16 residues. The V gene lost 4 bases and the J gene lost 5 bases, with 20 bases spanning the gap. The CDR3 sequence: CASSVGRSLLRTEAFF. The CDR3 DNA reads as TGTGCCAGCAGTGTTGGGAGGAGCCTTTTGAGGACTGAAGCTTTCTTT.

The chain links TRBV18 to TRBJ1-4; 9 nucleotides agree with TRBD1. V lost 3 bases to trimming and J lost 7 bases; unmatched junction nucleotides: 9. The CDR3 totals 16 residues. Germline V gene data show CDR1 as KGHSH and CDR2 as LQKENI. CDR3 region: CASSPRSGTGTEKLFF. Written as DNA, the CDR3 is TGTGCCAGCTCACCCCGTTCCGGGACAGGGACTGAAAAACTGTTTTTT.

The gene calls are TRBV7-9 and TRBJ2-5; 15 bases agree with TRBD2. The germline V gene encodes CDR1 SEHNR and CDR2 FQNEAQ (reference sequence). CDR3 length: 16 amino acids. The V and J ends lost 6 bases and 5 bases, in that order; junction bases with no gene match: 7. CDR3 amino acids: CASRSGLAGGPETQYF. The CDR3 DNA reads TGTGCCAGCAGGTCTGGACTAGCGGGGGGGCCGGAGACCCAGTACTTC.

This rearrangement joins TRBV7-9 to TRBJ1-2; tentatively, D is TRBD1 (6 bases). The germline V gene has CDR1 SEHNR and CDR2 FQNEAQ (reference sequence). The CDR3 totals 14 residues. V was shortened by 0 bases and J by 2 bases, with 7 bases between the two germline ends. The CDR3 nucleotides are TGTGCCAGCAGCTTAGCCCAGGGGAACTATGGCTACACCTTC. Amino acid sequence: CASSLAQGNYGYTF.

This chain links TRBV7-6 with TRBJ1-2; 9 bases match TRBD1. The CDR3 length is 17 residues. Germline V lookup: CDR1 SGHVS, CDR2 FNYEAQ. With 1 base clipped from V and 7 bases from J, the junction kept 13 bases outside the gene matches. The CDR3, as DNA: TGTGCCAGCAGCTTAGGGGGACAGGGCTCCTATCCGGGTGGCTACACCTTC. Translated, it gives CASSLGGQGSYPGGYTF.

V is TRBV9 and J is TRBJ2-3, with D maybe TRBD1 (6 bases). Trimming stripped 1 base from V and 1 base from J, with 7 bases between. This CDR3 is 14 amino acids long. Germline V gives CDR1 SGDLS, CDR2 YYNGEE. The chain's CDR3 is CASSVSGGTDTQYF. The CDR3 region has the DNA TGTGCCAGCAGCGTATCAGGGGGCACAGATACGCAGTATTTT.

V usage is TRBV4-2 and J usage is TRBJ2-7; 8 bases agree with TRBD2. J lost 0 bases, V lost 0 bases, and 4 bases had no gene match. The CDR3 is made up of 16 amino acids. Germline V lookup: CDR1 LGHNA, CDR2 YNFKEQ. The CDR3 DNA reads as TGTGCCAGCAGCCAAGATGACGGGGGGGGCTCCTACGAGCAGTACTTC. This translates into CASSQDDGGGSYEQYF.

CDR3 sequence: CASSPGMNTEAFF. The CDR3 coding sequence is TGCGCCAGCAGCCCCGGTATGAACACTGAAGCTTTCTTT. The chain is built from TRBV5-1 and TRBJ1-1, with D uncertain. The CDR3 runs 13 residues. Trimming shortened V by 4 bases and J by 0 bases, and 7 bases separated the two germline ends. Germline V CDR1 and CDR2: SGHRS, YFSETQ.

This chain uses TRBV2 with TRBJ1-6; D ambiguous. The CDR3 is 13 amino acids. Trimming cost V 6 bases and J 8 bases, with 11 bases left between them. Germline loops: CDR1 SNHLY, CDR2 FYNNEI. CDR3 region: CASRPDGDSPLHF. In DNA form, the CDR3 reads TGTGCCAGCAGGCCGGACGGGGATTCACCCCTCCACTTT.

V is TRBV9 and J is TRBJ2-1, with TRBD2 identical over 12 bases. Germline V gene lookup returns CDR1 SGDLS and CDR2 YYNGEE. This CDR3 comprises 15 residues. V shed 3 bases, J shed 7 bases, and the junction held 5 bases outside the gene matches. The CDR3 DNA follows: TGTGCCAGCAGCGCTAGCGGGGGGGCAGTAAATGAGCAGTTCTTC. This codes for CASSASGGAVNEQFF.

This rearrangement joins TRBV4-1 to TRBJ1-2; no clear D gene. CDR3 size: 14 residues. Trimming shortened V by 5 bases and J by 0 bases, and 10 bases separated the two germline ends. From germline, CDR1 is MGHRA and CDR2 YSYEKL. CDR3 amino acids: CASSVREANYGYTF. DNA of the CDR3: TGCGCCAGCAGCGTCCGAGAAGCTAACTATGGCTACACCTTC.